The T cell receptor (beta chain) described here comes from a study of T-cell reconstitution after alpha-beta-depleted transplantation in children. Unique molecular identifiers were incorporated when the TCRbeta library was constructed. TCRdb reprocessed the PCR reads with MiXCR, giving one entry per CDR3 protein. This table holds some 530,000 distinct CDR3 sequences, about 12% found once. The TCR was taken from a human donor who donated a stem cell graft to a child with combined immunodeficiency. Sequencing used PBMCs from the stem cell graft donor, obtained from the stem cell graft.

CDR3 sequence: CASSPTSGGLETQYF. DNA of the CDR3: TGTGCCAGCAGCCCAACCTCAGGGGGCCTAGAGACCCAGTACTTC. V gene TRBV6-1 combines with J gene TRBJ2-5, with 8 bases aligning to TRBD1. The CDR3 contains 15 residues. In germline, CDR1 is MNHNS, CDR2 SASEGT. Trimming removed 6 bases from V and 4 bases from J; junction bases left unmatched: 10.